This T cell receptor beta chain appears in the sequencing data of a study of CD8 T cell repertoires and HIV-1 epitope variants. Study-wide results and caveats: Most of the nine antigen-specific clonotypes appeared cross-reactive to autologous or escape variants.

Trimming removed 6 bases from V and 10 bases from J; junction bases left unmatched: 6. CDR1 and CDR2 (germline): LNHNV, YYDKDF (reference sequence). This CDR3 region has 15 residues. In regard to this clone: Its antigen remains unidentified.

Generated by immunoSEQ multiplex PCR, the TCRdb table keeps only in-frame clones and is missing some. The table includes some 6,000 clones, more than 55% detected once. What was sequenced was cultured CD8+ T cells derived from PBMCs. The TCR was taken from a male donor with HIV. The rearrangement uses TRBV15 and TRBJ2-1; 16 nucleotides align to TRBD2. The CDR3 loop reads CATRLPGLAGGEQFF. In DNA form, the CDR3 reads TGTGCCACCAGGCTCCCGGGACTAGCGGGGGGGGAGCAGTTCTTC.